These 5 T cell receptor beta chains were all obtained from the same sample, sequenced in a study of radiotherapy plus CTLA-4 blockade in lung cancer. Repertoires were generated with immunoSEQ multiplex PCR, while TCRdb's copy carries only in-frame clones and drops some. The sample holds almost 55,000 clones, 65% to 85% seen once. The source material was peripheral blood, sampled from a patient treated with radiotherapy plus ipilimumab. The receptor source for this set is a human donor with non-small cell lung cancer who had a partial response to radiotherapy plus ipilimumab.

The rearrangement joins TRBV6-1 to TRBJ2-1; unclear D gene. The CDR3 covers 13 residues. Looked up from germline, CDR1 is MNHNS and CDR2 is SASEGT. V lost 4 bases to trimming and J lost 7 bases, with 11 bases between them. CDR3 region: CASSVVLRNEQFF. The DNA for the CDR3 is TGTGCCAGCAGTGTTGTACTACGAAATGAGCAGTTCTTC.

The rearrangement uses TRBV21-1 and TRBJ1-5; the D call of TRBD1 is as the table states it, not checked on the DNA. TRBV21-1 is deemed a pseudogene. CDR3 length: 19 residues. The CDR3 DNA reads as TGTGCCAGCAGCGCCGAATTCACCGGGACAGGGGGCGCGTATCAGCCCCAGCATTTT. Its translation is CASSAEFTGTGGAYQPQHF.

The chain carries TRBV10-2 and TRBJ1-2, with 8 bases lining up with TRBD1. CDR1 and CDR2 from the germline V gene are WSHSY and SAAADI. CDR3 length: 14 amino acids. The ends lost 7 bases at V and 4 bases at J; junction bases unmatched: 8. In DNA form, the CDR3 reads TGCGCCAGCACTAACTTACAGGGGGTCTATGGCTACACCTTC. Protein sequence: CASTNLQGVYGYTF.

The V and J genes are TRBV30 and TRBJ1-5; TRBD1 matches at 8 bases. J gave up 6 bases and V 3 bases, and 7 bases lay outside the gene matches. The length of the CDR3 is 14 residues. Germline CDR1 and CDR2: GTSNPN and SVGIG (reference sequence). The CDR3 coding sequence is TGTGCCTGGAGCGAAACAGGGGGATTTCAGCCCCAGCATTTT. Its protein product is CAWSETGGFQPQHF.

The genes are TRBV2 and TRBJ2-3; 12 positions agree with TRBD2. The CDR3 has 15 residues. Trimming removed 1 base from V and 10 bases from J; junction bases left unmatched: 6. The germline V gene has CDR1 SNHLY and CDR2 FYNNEI. The CDR3 coding sequence is TGTGCCAGCAGTGAAGTGTCTAGCGGGGGGGCGGCGCAGTATTTT. It encodes CASSEVSSGGAAQYF. The full variable domain, its missing parts supplied by reference TRBV2 and TRBJ2-3, is EPEVTQTPSHQVTQMGQEVILRCVPISNHLYFYWYRQILGQKVEFLVSFYNNEISEKSEIFDDQFSVERPDGSNFTLKIRSTKLEDSAMYFCASSEVSSGGAAQYFGPGTRLTVL.